One sample yielded the 29 T cell receptor beta chains listed below, sequenced in a study of graft-versus-host responses after intestinal transplantation. Plated together were some 200,000 CFSE-labeled responder cells and some 200,000 irradiated, violet-dye-labeled stimulator cells. Using immunoSEQ multiplex PCR, the repertoire was profiled, and TCRdb retains in-frame clones only, with some absent. The sample shows more than 12,000 clones, approximately 30% of them seen only once. Sequencing used alloreactive CD8+ T cells from a mixed lymphocyte reaction culture, obtained before intestinal transplant. Subset given: CFSE-low proliferating T cells sorted from roughly six-day pre-transplant mixed lymphocyte reaction (GvH or HvG direction). The receptors were sampled from a human patient who received an intestinal transplant.

The chain employs TRBV6-1 and TRBJ1-3; D possibly corresponds to TRBD1 (6 bases). Near its end, the DNA agrees better with TRBJ2-2, so the J call may be wrong. This CDR3 is built from 14 residues. CDR1 is MNHNS and CDR2 is SASEGT in the germline V gene. The CDR3 here is CASKAGEAAGELFF. CDR3 DNA: TGTGCCAGCAAAGCAGGGGAAGCGGCCGGGGAGCTGTTTTTT.

The chain carries TRBV27 and TRBJ2-1; 12 bases are shared with TRBD2. Germline trimming cut 5 bases from V and 6 bases from J; bases unmatched to any gene: 8. CDR1 and CDR2 (germline): MNHEY, SMNVEV (reference sequence). The CDR3 is 16 residues long. The CDR3 nucleotides are TGTGCCAGCAGTGAATTTAGACTAGCGGGGGCCAATGAGCAGTTCTTC. It specifies CASSEFRLAGANEQFF.

Only a few counts were recorded for this clone. The rearrangement joins TRBV9 to TRBJ1-2, with D perhaps TRBD1 (5 bases). This CDR3 is built from 14 residues. The V and J ends lost 3 bases and 3 bases respectively, with 12 bases between them. Per germline, CDR1 SGDLS and CDR2 YYNGEE. DNA of the CDR3: TGTGCCAGCAGCGCCCGGGGGGGTGACTATGGCTACACCTTC. Translation gives CASSARGGDYGYTF.

V usage is TRBV4-3 and J usage is TRBJ1-2, with 10 bases identical to TRBD1. The ends lost 3 bases at V and 3 bases at J; junction bases unmatched: 1. Germline V gene data show CDR1 as LGHNA and CDR2 as YSLEER. The CDR3 contains 14 residues. CDR3 region: CASSQDRGDYGYTF. In DNA form, the CDR3 reads TGCGCCAGCAGCCAGGACAGGGGGGACTATGGCTACACCTTC.

The chain is built from TRBV30 and TRBJ1-1, with a possible D match to TRBD1 (6 bases). The CDR3 sequence is 12 residues long. V lost 4 bases and J lost 6, with 12 bases in between. The germline V gene has CDR1 GTSNPN and CDR2 SVGIG (reference sequence). The CDR3 DNA follows: TGTGCCTGGAACGGGGGGCAAGCTGAAGCTTTCTTT. Translation gives CAWNGGQAEAFF.

The rearrangement uses TRBV10-1 and TRBJ1-1; D call uncertain. V lost 2 bases to trimming and J lost 0 bases, with 7 bases between them. Germline values: CDR1 WNHNN, CDR2 SYGVQD (reference sequence). This CDR3 region has 14 residues. The CDR3 sequence is CASSEPGMNTEAFF. CDR3 bases: TGCGCCAGCAGTGAGCCAGGAATGAACACTGAAGCTTTCTTT.

The chain recombines TRBV5-1 with TRBJ1-2, with D uncertain. The CDR3 totals 13 residues. Trimming stripped 0 bases from V and 4 bases from J, with 7 bases between. CDR1 is SGHRS and CDR2 is YFSETQ in the germline V gene. The CDR3 DNA reads as TGCGCCAGCAGCTTGGATCCTTTCTATGGCTACACCTTC. This gives the protein CASSLDPFYGYTF. Supplemented by reference TRBV5-1 and TRBJ1-2, the full variable domain reads KAGVTQTPRYLIKTRGQQVTLSCSPISGHRSVSWYQQTPGQGLQFLFEYFSETQRNKGNFPGRFSGRQFSNSRSEMNVSTLELGDSALYLCASSLDPFYGYTFGSGTRLTVV.

V gene TRBV10-1 combines with J gene TRBJ2-7; TRBD1 might be the D (5 bases). The V gene lost 1 base and the J gene lost 4 bases, with 14 bases spanning the gap. The CDR3 extends over 15 amino acids. The germline gives CDR1 WNHNN, CDR2 SYGVQD (reference sequence). The CDR3 sequence: CASSEYRNTTYEQYF. The CDR3 DNA sequence: TGCGCCAGCAGTGAGTACAGGAACACGACATACGAGCAGTACTTC.

This clone was observed a few times. This rearrangement joins TRBV11-2 to TRBJ1-6; D is ambiguous. The CDR3 loop spans 12 amino acids. The germline V gene encodes CDR1 SGHAT and CDR2 FQNNGV. Deletions cut 4 bases from V and 6 bases from J, with 4 bases between. The CDR3 bases are TGTGCCAGCAGCTCCCTTAATTCACCCCTCCACTTT. Amino acids: CASSSLNSPLHF.

This chain links TRBV9 with TRBJ2-5; D may be TRBD2 (5 bases). The germline V and J ends were trimmed by 1 base and 1 base, with 8 bases remaining between them. Germline values: CDR1 SGDLS, CDR2 YYNGEE. The CDR3 runs 14 residues. The CDR3 protein is CASSVSGFQETQYF. The CDR3 DNA reads as TGTGCCAGCAGCGTAAGCGGTTTCCAAGAGACCCAGTACTTC.

This clone was seen only a few times. V gene TRBV4-3 combines with J gene TRBJ1-5; no clear D. The V end lost 1 base, the J end lost 2 bases, and 15 bases lay between the germline ends. This CDR3 comprises 17 residues. Germline lookup yields CDR1 LGHNA and CDR2 YSLEER. CDR3 DNA sequence: TGCGCCAGCAGCCAAGTGCCGTCAGAGGATGGCAATCAGCCCCAGCATTTT. It encodes CASSQVPSEDGNQPQHF.

V gene TRBV6-5 combines with J gene TRBJ2-5; 7 bases align to TRBD1. The germline gives CDR1 MNHEY, CDR2 SVGAGI. The V and J ends lost 4 bases and 0 bases, in that order; junction bases with no gene match: 5. The CDR3 length is 15 residues. The chain's CDR3 is CASSSRTGDQETQYF. Written as DNA, the CDR3 is TGTGCCAGCAGTTCCAGGACAGGCGACCAAGAGACCCAGTACTTC.

The V call is TRBV21-1, the J call TRBJ2-3; the table's D call, TRBD1, was not checked against the DNA. TRBV21-1 is described as a pseudogene. The CDR3 has 19 amino acids. This CDR3 is CASSPRKKGYRGMTDTQYF. CDR3 sequence (DNA): TGTGCCAGCAGCCCGCGAAAGAAGGGGTATAGGGGCATGACAGATACGCAGTATTTT.

The J gene is TRBJ2-1, the V gene TRBV30; 10 bases match TRBD2. Looked up from germline, CDR1 is GTSNPN and CDR2 is SVGIG (reference sequence). CDR3 size: 14 residues. J was trimmed by 8 bases and V by 1 base; bases with no gene match: 5. The CDR3 coding sequence is TGTGCCTGGAGTGGAGCGGGGGGGCCCTATGAGCAGTTCTTC. This gives the protein CAWSGAGGPYEQFF.

The DNA for the CDR3 is TGTGCCAGCAGTTCCTACGGGGACAGCCTAGTCTACGAGCAGTACTTC. It translates to CASSSYGDSLVYEQYF. The chain carries TRBV28 and TRBJ2-7, with 7 nucleotides matching TRBD1. The V gene's germline CDR1 is MDHEN and CDR2 SYDVKM. Germline trimming cut 4 bases from V and 3 bases from J; bases unmatched to any gene: 12. This CDR3 spans 16 amino acids. Supplemented by reference TRBV28 and TRBJ2-7, the full variable domain reads DVKVTQSSRYLVKRTGEKVFLECVQDMDHENMFWYRQDPGLGLRLIYFSYDVKMKEKGDIPEGYSVSREKKERFSLILESASTNQTSMYLCASSSYGDSLVYEQYFGPGTRLTVT.

This clone was seen only a few times. This rearrangement joins TRBV29-1 to TRBJ1-2; D is perhaps TRBD1 (6 bases). The germline CDR1 and CDR2 sequences are SQVTM and ANQGSEA. This CDR3 is 12 amino acids long. Trimming stripped 2 bases from V and 2 bases from J, with 6 bases between. CDR3 region: CSVETGNYGYTF. CDR3 coding DNA: TGCAGCGTTGAAACAGGGAACTATGGCTACACCTTC.

CDR3 residues: CASSVGQGADEQYF. In nucleotides, the CDR3 is TGTGCCAGCAGCGTAGGTCAGGGGGCTGACGAGCAGTACTTC. V is TRBV9 and J is TRBJ2-7, with 8 positions matching TRBD1. CDR3 length: 14 amino acids. Germline-derived CDR1 and CDR2 are SGDLS and YYNGEE. The junction had 4 bases not matched to a gene; V was cut back by 0 bases and J by 5 bases.

This clone showed up just a few times. The V gene is TRBV7-9, the J gene TRBJ1-1; no clear D. The ends were cut back, 0 bases at V and 0 bases at J, with 17 bases in the middle. In germline, CDR1 is SEHNR, CDR2 FQNEAQ (reference sequence). The CDR3 consists of 18 residues. Here the CDR3 DNA reads TGTGCCAGCAGCTTAGCGCTAAGCGGCGCTCCCATGAACACTGAAGCTTTCTTT. Translation gives CASSLALSGAPMNTEAFF. The variable domain in full, with the rest retrieved from reference TRBV7-9 and TRBJ1-1, is DTGVSQNPRHKITKRGQNVTFRCDPISEHNRLYWYRQTLGQGPEFLTYFQNEAQLEKSRLLSDRFSAERPKGSFSTLEIQRTEQGDSAMYLCASSLALSGAPMNTEAFFGQGTRLTVV.

The chain employs TRBV7-9 and TRBJ2-7, with D possibly being TRBD1 (6 bases). This CDR3 region has 15 residues. Germline loops: CDR1 SEHNR, CDR2 FQNEAQ (reference sequence). The ends were cut back, 2 bases at V and 0 bases at J, with 11 bases in the middle. CDR3 region: CASSLPGTSSYEQYF. The CDR3 DNA reads TGTGCCAGCAGCTTACCCGGGACATCCTCCTACGAGCAGTACTTC.

This chain uses TRBV5-4 with TRBJ1-2, with TRBD1 matching over 9 bases. Germline CDR1 SGHNT, CDR2 YYREEE (reference sequence). The CDR3 runs to 13 residues. V dropped 4 bases and J dropped 8; count of bases not matched to a gene: 6. This CDR3 is CASSPGQGYGYTF. The CDR3 region has the DNA TGTGCCAGCAGCCCGGGACAGGGTTACGGCTACACCTTC.

This clone was seen more than once but under ten times. V is TRBV5-1 and J is TRBJ2-7, with D possibly TRBD1 on 5 matching bases. V was shortened by 6 bases and J by 5 bases, with 15 bases between the two germline ends. The CDR3 contains 13 residues. Germline-derived CDR1 and CDR2 are SGHRS and YFSETQ. Written as DNA, the CDR3 is TGCGCCAGCAAACAGGACAACGAGGACGAGCAGTACTTC. Translating it yields CASKQDNEDEQYF.

This CDR3 reads CASSPTPPRDISNQPQHF. The CDR3 region has the DNA TGTGCCAGTAGTCCAACCCCACCACGGGATATTAGCAATCAGCCCCAGCATTTT. The chain uses TRBV19 and TRBJ1-5; D gene ambiguous. CDR1 and CDR2 from the germline V gene are LNHDA and SQIVND (reference sequence). V was cut by 5 bases and J by 0 bases, with 20 bases left in between. The CDR3 covers 18 residues.

The chain links TRBV9 to TRBJ2-3, with TRBD1 matching 9 bases. V shed 4 bases and J 5 bases; nucleotides not matched to a gene: 5. This CDR3 is 14 amino acids long. Germline CDR1 and CDR2: SGDLS and YYNGEE. The CDR3 DNA sequence: TGTGCCAGCAGCTCGGGGACAGGGAAAGATACGCAGTATTTT. It encodes CASSSGTGKDTQYF.

This clone was observed a handful of times. This rearrangement joins TRBV4-3 to TRBJ2-7; 7 bases match TRBD2. The ends lost 0 bases at V and 0 bases at J; junction bases unmatched: 2. CDR3 length: 15 residues. CDR1 and CDR2 (germline): LGHNA, YSLEER. CDR3 residues: CASSQEREGSYEQYF. In DNA, the CDR3 is TGCGCCAGCAGCCAAGAAAGGGAGGGCTCCTACGAGCAGTACTTC.

The genes are TRBV5-6 and TRBJ1-1; D might be TRBD1 (5 bases). The germline V gene has CDR1 SGHDT and CDR2 YYEEEE. The CDR3 is 15 residues long. The V gene lost 2 bases and the J gene lost 0 bases, with 11 bases spanning the gap. The CDR3 is CASSLRRDLNTEAFF. CDR3 sequence (DNA): TGTGCCAGCAGCTTACGTAGGGACTTGAACACTGAAGCTTTCTTT.

V is TRBV30 and J is TRBJ2-3; the D gene is possibly TRBD2 (6 bases). The CDR3 contains 12 residues. Germline V CDR1 and CDR2: GTSNPN, SVGIG (reference sequence). V dropped 5 bases and J dropped 2 bases, with 8 bases sitting between them. DNA for the CDR3: TGTGCCTGGGGGGGGTACACAGATACGCAGTATTTT. This encodes CAWGGYTDTQYF. The full variable domain, its missing parts supplied by reference TRBV30 and TRBJ2-3, is SQTIHQWPATLVQPVGSPLSLECTVEGTSNPNLYWYRQAAGRGLQLLFYSVGIGQISSEVPQNLSASRPQDRQFILSSKKLLLSDSGFYLCAWGGYTDTQYFGPGTRLTVL.

The V and J genes are TRBV7-8 and TRBJ1-3; TRBD1 matches 8 bases. The ends lost 1 base at V and 6 bases at J; junction bases unmatched: 14. This CDR3 has 18 residues. The germline gives CDR1 SGHVS, CDR2 FQNEAQ. The CDR3 DNA follows: TGTGCCAGCAGCTTAGACTATACCGTCGGACAGGGTGAAAACACCATATATTTT. Protein: CASSLDYTVGQGENTIYF.

The J gene is TRBJ1-2, the V gene TRBV6-5, with a possible D match to TRBD1 (6 bases). CDR1 is MNHEY, CDR2 SVGAGI, per germline. The V gene lost 5 bases and the J gene lost 2 bases, with 12 bases spanning the gap. This CDR3 contains 14 residues. The CDR3 DNA follows: TGTGCCAGCAGTCCCTTCACAGGGAACTATGGCTACACCTTC. Its translation is CASSPFTGNYGYTF.

This clone was seen a handful of times. This chain links TRBV6-5 with TRBJ2-7; the match to TRBD1 covers 10 bases. This CDR3 has 14 amino acids. The junction had 4 bases not matched to a gene; V was cut back by 4 bases and J by 4 bases. Germline CDR1 is MNHEY and CDR2 is SVGAGI. CDR3 amino acids: CASSSRTGGYEQYF. In DNA form, the CDR3 reads TGTGCCAGCAGTTCTCGGACAGGGGGTTACGAGCAGTACTTC.